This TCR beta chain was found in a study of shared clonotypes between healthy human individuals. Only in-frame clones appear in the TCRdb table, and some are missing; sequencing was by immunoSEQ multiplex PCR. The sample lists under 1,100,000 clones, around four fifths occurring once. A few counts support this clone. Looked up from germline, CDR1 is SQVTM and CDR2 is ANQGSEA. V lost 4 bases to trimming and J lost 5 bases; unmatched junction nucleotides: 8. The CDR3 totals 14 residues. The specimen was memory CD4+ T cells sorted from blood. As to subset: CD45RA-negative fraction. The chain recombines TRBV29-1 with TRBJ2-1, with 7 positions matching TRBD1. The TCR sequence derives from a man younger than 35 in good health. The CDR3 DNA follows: TGCAGCGTTGGTTGGACAGGACAAAACAATGAGCAGTTCTTC. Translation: CSVGWTGQNNEQFF.